A single sample is the source of the 9 T cell receptor beta chains below, sequenced in a study of blood T cell repertoires in COVID-19. The repertoire was sequenced with immunoSEQ multiplex PCR; TCRdb's copy has only in-frame clones and lacks some. Of fewer than 300,000 clones in the sample, about 87% were seen once. The sequencing sample was made of peripheral blood. The source of these receptors is a man aged 55 to 70 who had recovered from COVID-19.

This clone showed up just once. V and J are TRBV5-1 and TRBJ1-1; no clear D gene. CDR1 is SGHRS, CDR2 YFSETQ, per germline. This CDR3 region has 12 residues. V was shortened by 4 bases and J by 5 bases, with 9 bases between the two germline ends. For the CDR3, the DNA is TGCGCCAGCAGCAGAGCTCCGACTGAAGCTTTCTTT. Amino acid sequence: CASSRAPTEAFF. Full variable domain (rest looked up from reference TRBV5-1 and TRBJ1-1): KAGVTQTPRYLIKTRGQQVTLSCSPISGHRSVSWYQQTPGQGLQFLFEYFSETQRNKGNFPGRFSGRQFSNSRSEMNVSTLELGDSALYLCASSRAPTEAFFGQGTRLTVV.

The rearrangement uses TRBV7-6 and TRBJ1-5; D might be TRBD1 (6 bases). This CDR3 spans 15 amino acids. Per the germline V gene, CDR1 is SGHVS and CDR2 is FNYEAQ. V was cut by 1 base and J by 6 bases, with 13 bases left in between. The CDR3 is CASSLDLRGSQPQHF. The CDR3 DNA follows: TGTGCCAGCAGCTTAGATCTCAGGGGCTCTCAGCCCCAGCATTTT.

This chain uses TRBV30 with TRBJ2-7, with 10 bases that match TRBD2. CDR1 and CDR2 (germline): GTSNPN, SVGIG (reference sequence). This CDR3 has 17 residues. The J segment lost 7 bases and the V segment lost 1 base, leaving 16 bases of the junction unmatched. For the CDR3, the DNA is TGTGCCTGGAGTGGGAACCCCGCTAGCGGGGGTCAAGAGGAGCAGTACTTC. This codes for CAWSGNPASGGQEEQYF.

The chain carries TRBV27 and TRBJ1-5; the match to TRBD1 covers 9 bases. This CDR3 has 15 amino acids. Germline V CDR1 and CDR2: MNHEY, SMNVEV (reference sequence). Unmatched junction bases numbered 4, after V lost 3 bases and J lost 4 bases. For the CDR3, the DNA is TGTGCCAGCAGTTTCACAGGGGGCATAAATCAGCCCCAGCATTTT. Its translation: CASSFTGGINQPQHF.

The chain uses TRBV15 and TRBJ1-2; D is perhaps TRBD1 (5 bases). Trimming stripped 0 bases from V and 7 bases from J, with 15 bases between. Germline V CDR1 and CDR2: LNHNV, YYDKDF (reference sequence). The CDR3 contains 15 residues. CDR3 DNA sequence: TGTGCCACCAGCAGAGACCAGACAGTTAGTTTTGGCTACACCTTC. The encoded protein is CATSRDQTVSFGYTF.

The chain carries TRBV6-1 and TRBJ2-6, with D perhaps TRBD1 (5 bases). With 7 bases removed from V and 2 bases from J, the gap between germline ends came to 12 bases. The length of the CDR3 is 15 residues. Germline V CDR1 and CDR2: MNHNS, SASEGT. The CDR3 here is CASTQTVPGANVLTF. The CDR3 region has the DNA TGTGCCAGCACCCAGACAGTCCCTGGGGCCAACGTCCTGACTTTC.

CDR3: CASSQGQAKSYGYTF. In DNA, the CDR3 is TGTGCCAGCAGCCAGGGACAGGCCAAATCCTATGGCTACACCTTC. V is TRBV11-2 and J is TRBJ1-2; 8 positions agree with TRBD1. The germline gives CDR1 SGHAT, CDR2 FQNNGV. V lost 5 bases, J lost 4 bases, and 9 bases stayed unmatched. The CDR3 loop spans 15 amino acids. Full variable domain (missing parts from reference TRBV11-2 and TRBJ1-2): EAGVAQSPRYKIIEKRQSVAFWCNPISGHATLYWYQQILGQGPKLLIQFQNNGVVDDSQLPKDRFSAERLKGVDSTLKIQPAKLEDSAVYLCASSQGQAKSYGYTFGSGTRLTVV.

The rearrangement uses TRBV18 and TRBJ2-3; TRBD2 aligns across 10 bases. The germline V gene encodes CDR1 KGHSH and CDR2 LQKENI. V dropped 2 bases and J dropped 6; count of bases not matched to a gene: 11. The CDR3 runs to 17 residues. The CDR3 coding sequence is TGTGCCAGCTCACCATCACCCTCACTAGCGGGGCGTGATACGCAGTATTTT. It encodes CASSPSPSLAGRDTQYF.

The chain links TRBV4-2 to TRBJ2-7, with 12 positions matching TRBD2. Germline V CDR1 and CDR2: LGHNA, YNFKEQ. The J segment lost 0 bases and the V segment lost 4 bases, leaving 1 base of the junction unmatched. This CDR3 comprises 15 residues. The CDR3 is CASSPTSGSSYEQYF. The CDR3 DNA follows: TGTGCCAGCAGCCCGACTAGCGGGAGCTCCTACGAGCAGTACTTC.